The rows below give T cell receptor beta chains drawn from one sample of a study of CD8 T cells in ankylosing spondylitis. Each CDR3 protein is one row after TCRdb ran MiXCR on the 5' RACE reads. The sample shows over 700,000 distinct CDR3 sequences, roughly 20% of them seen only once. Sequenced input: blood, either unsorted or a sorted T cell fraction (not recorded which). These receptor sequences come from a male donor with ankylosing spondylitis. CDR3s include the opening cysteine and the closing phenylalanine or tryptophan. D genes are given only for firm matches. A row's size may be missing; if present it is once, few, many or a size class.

CDR3: CASSPGGTRGSNEKLFF
DNA: TGCGCCAGCAGCCCCGGGGGCACCAGGGGATCTAATGAAAAACTGTTTTTT
V: TRBV5-1
J: TRBJ1-4
D: .
size: .
length: 17

CDR3: CVSSLVQIYNEQFF
DNA: TGTGTCAGCAGTTTAGTACAGATATACAATGAGCAGTTCTTC
V: TRBV12-3/TRBV12-4
J: TRBJ2-1
D: .
size: .
length: 14

CDR3: CASSWASGGHTDTQYF
DNA: TGTGCCAGCAGTTGGGCTAGCGGGGGTCACACAGATACGCAGTATTTT
V: TRBV12-3/TRBV12-4
J: TRBJ2-3
D: TRBD2
size: few
length: 16

CDR3: CSVDGGRSYNEQFF
DNA: TGCAGCGTTGATGGCGGGAGGTCCTACAATGAGCAGTTCTTC
V: TRBV29-1
J: TRBJ2-1
D: TRBD2
size: .
length: 14

CDR3: CASSAGSPLDTEAFF
DNA: TGTGCCAGCAGCGCCGGCAGTCCGTTGGATACTGAAGCTTTCTTT
V: TRBV7-9
J: TRBJ1-1
D: .
size: .
length: 15

CDR3: CASSLEPGASYEQYF
DNA: TGTGCCAGCAGCTTAGAGCCAGGGGCTTCCTACGAGCAGTACTTC
V: TRBV7-8
J: TRBJ2-7
D: .
size: .
length: 15

CDR3: CASSLSRGGDNEQFF
DNA: TGTGCCAGCAGCCTCAGTCGCGGGGGGGACAATGAGCAGTTCTTC
V: TRBV27
J: TRBJ2-1
D: TRBD2
size: .
length: 15

CDR3: CSARGVGGRSEKLFF
DNA: TGCAGTGCTAGAGGAGTCGGGGGCAGGAGTGAAAAACTGTTTTTT
V: TRBV20-1
J: TRBJ1-4
D: .
size: .
length: 15

CDR3: CASSGQGRYEQYF
DNA: TGTGCCAGCAGCGGACAGGGCCGATACGAGCAGTACTTC
V: TRBV7-9
J: TRBJ2-7
D: TRBD1
size: many
length: 13

CDR3: CASSPGQGKGNTEAFF
DNA: TGTGCCAGCAGTCCCGGACAGGGTAAGGGGAACACTGAAGCTTTCTTT
V: TRBV12-3/TRBV12-4
J: TRBJ1-1
D: TRBD1
size: few
length: 16

CDR3: CASSLTPGTFDGYTF
DNA: TGCGCCAGCAGCCTAACTCCCGGGACATTCGATGGCTACACCTTC
V: TRBV5-1
J: TRBJ1-2
D: .
size: few
length: 15

CDR3: CSAWTGPEQFF
DNA: TGCAGTGCTTGGACCGGGCCTGAGCAGTTCTTC
V: TRBV20-1
J: TRBJ2-1
D: .
size: few
length: 11

CDR3: CATPGTGAEKLFF
DNA: TGTGCCACCCCCGGGACAGGGGCTGAAAAACTGTTTTTT
V: TRBV7-9
J: TRBJ1-4
D: TRBD1
size: few
length: 13

CDR3: CSARHTGVGYYGYTF
DNA: TGCAGTGCTAGACATACAGGGGTTGGGTACTATGGCTACACCTTC
V: TRBV20-1
J: TRBJ1-2
D: TRBD1
size: .
length: 15

CDR3: CAWSVRVTGYTF
DNA: TGTGCCTGGAGTGTCAGGGTAACAGGCTACACCTTC
V: TRBV30
J: TRBJ1-2
D: .
size: many
length: 12

CDR3: CSARSGASSDTQYF
DNA: TGCAGTGCTAGATCCGGGGCCTCATCGGATACGCAGTATTTT
V: TRBV20-1
J: TRBJ2-3
D: .
size: .
length: 14

CDR3: CASSLDGGRTPQHF
DNA: TGTGCCAGCAGCTTAGATGGGGGCAGGACGCCCCAGCATTTT
V: TRBV7-9
J: TRBJ1-5
D: .
size: .
length: 14

CDR3: CASSPQAPANTGELFF
DNA: TGTGCCAGCAGCCCACAGGCCCCGGCGAACACCGGGGAGCTGTTTTTT
V: TRBV7-3
J: TRBJ2-2
D: .
size: .
length: 16

CDR3: CASAPSTSGSNTGELFF
DNA: TGCGCCAGCGCCCCCTCGACTAGCGGGAGTAACACCGGGGAGCTGTTTTTT
V: TRBV5-1
J: TRBJ2-2
D: TRBD2
size: .
length: 17